The subject of this entry is one TCR beta chain. Here immunoSEQ multiplex PCR was the method, and the copy in TCRdb shows in-frame clones only, minus some. This sample yields approximately 120,000 clones, of which 80% to 95% are seen a single time; about 1.9% belongs to the top ten. The data were taken from a study of blood T cell repertoires in COVID-19. CDR3 size: 17 residues. This receptor was obtained from a man between 50 and 59 years old with COVID-19, enrolled during active disease. The chain is built from TRBV21-1 and TRBJ1-2; TRBD1, the table's D call, lacks a check against the DNA. TRBV21-1 is a pseudogene. Sequenced material: peripheral blood. CDR3 nucleotides: TGTGCCAGCAGCATACCCTACCAGGGGAAGAGACTTCGAGGCTACACCTTC. This translates into CASSIPYQGKRLRGYTF.